Detailed here is one T cell receptor (beta chain). Its target is not known. The data were obtained in a study of blood T cells in healthy people across ages. Study outcomes and limitations: Compared with aged donors, long-lived donors showed fewer expanded clones, suggesting selection. It was held that diversity estimates obtained from one million T cells represented underestimates.

The second PCR ran roughly 6 to 11 cycles with a sample-barcoded 5' primer and J-beta primers. The template-switch adaptor was a 5' adaptor with 12 random nucleotides. It tagged each cDNA molecule. TCRdb processed the 5' RACE reads anew with MiXCR; each CDR3 protein has one entry. The sample has just over 1 million distinct CDR3 sequences, under 55% seen once. V dropped 6 bases and J dropped 8 bases, with 23 bases sitting between them. The CDR3 consists of 16 residues. The germline gives CDR1 MNHNY, CDR2 SVGAGI (reference sequence). Healthy Caucasian individuals from Russia aged roughly 6 to 90 were enrolled as donors.

This receptor was identified in a woman aged 60 to 75 in good health. This rearrangement joins TRBV6-6 to TRBJ2-1; the D gene is possibly TRBD2 (5 bases). The sample was blood. CDR3 in amino acids: CASRTLGTRRNHEQFF. The CDR3, as DNA: TGTGCCAGCAGGACGCTGGGTACTAGGCGGAATCATGAGCAGTTCTTC.